This T cell receptor (beta chain) is from a study of T cells in Graves' hyperthyroidism and ophthalmopathy. Study background: Once the initial diagnosis was made, peripheral blood was obtained before any treatment.

There are many counts of this clonotype. No antigen is known for it. Germline V gives CDR1 SNHLY, CDR2 FYNNEI. This CDR3 comprises 16 residues. After removal of 6 bases from V and 5 bases from J, the junction contained 10 bases not matched to a gene. The CDR3 regions of TCR beta were amplified from RNA transcripts. The HTBI primer set served for first-round RT-PCR of the TCR CDR3. One entry per CDR3 protein, called by TCRdb with MiXCR from the multiplex PCR reads. The profile shows about 740,000 distinct CDR3 sequences, roughly 15% of them singletons. Uncontrolled infection, other autoimmune disease, pregnancy or lactation excluded patients. Whole-study results and caveats: Most thyroid clonotypes that were expanded above 0.001 also turned up in blood. Separation of ophthalmopathy from stable hyperthyroidism was achieved by a 13 V-J model.

The TCR sequence derives from a woman aged 18-35 years with Graves' hyperthyroidism. This sequence joins TRBV2 and TRBJ2-1; TRBD2 matches 10 bases. Sample: blood. CDR3 nucleotides: TGTGCCAGCAGGAGCCTAGCGGGAGCGAAAAACAATGAGCAGTTCTTC. Its translation: CASRSLAGAKNNEQFF.